The clone carrying this T cell receptor (beta chain) was counted only a few times. Its antigen is still unknown. The CDR3 contains 16 residues. The germline V gene has CDR1 LNHDA and CDR2 SQIVND (reference sequence). V lost 0 bases to trimming and J lost 7 bases, with 19 bases between them. These data belong to a study of T cell repertoires in cytomegalovirus infection. Study in general: From public TCR beta signatures came an indication of both CMV infection and matching HLA type.

TCRdb reprocessed the reads with MiXCR, giving one entry per CDR3 protein. The table has 230,000 or so distinct CDR3 sequences, about a sixth seen once. Study results and caveats: Predominance within the ex vivo response was attributable to HLA-C-restricted CMV-specific TCR beta clonotypes. Based on cumulative public TCR beta family frequency, carriers of CMV plus the relevant HLA were identified.

This receptor was obtained from a human donor in good health (CMV status not recorded). Some clones in this sample may be carry-over from other donors' samples. Sequencing input: CD8+ T cells from PBMCs. The V and J genes are TRBV19 and TRBJ2-7; D is perhaps TRBD1 (5 bases). Here the CDR3 DNA reads TGTGCCAGTAGTATAGATCCTGCGGACAATCCGAGGGAGCAGTACTTC. Its translation: CASSIDPADNPREQYF. Together with reference TRBV19 and TRBJ2-7, the CDR3 gives the full variable domain: DGGITQSPKYLFRKEGQNVTLSCEQNLNHDAMYWYRQDPGQGLRLIYYSQIVNDFQKGDIAEGYSVSREKKESFPLTVTSAQKNPTAFYLCASSIDPADNPREQYFGPGTRLTVT.